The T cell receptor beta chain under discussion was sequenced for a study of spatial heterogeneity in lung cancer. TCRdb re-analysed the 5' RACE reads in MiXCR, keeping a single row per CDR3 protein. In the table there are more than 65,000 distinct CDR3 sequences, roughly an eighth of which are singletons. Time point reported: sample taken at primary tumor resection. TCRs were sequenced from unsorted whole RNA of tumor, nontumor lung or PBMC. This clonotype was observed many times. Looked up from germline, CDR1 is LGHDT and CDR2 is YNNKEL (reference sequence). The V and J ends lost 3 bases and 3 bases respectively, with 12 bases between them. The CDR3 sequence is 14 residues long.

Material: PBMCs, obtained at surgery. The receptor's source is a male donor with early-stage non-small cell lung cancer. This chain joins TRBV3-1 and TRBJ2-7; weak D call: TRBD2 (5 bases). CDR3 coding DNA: TGTGCCAGCAGCCACGAGGGTGGAGTCTACGAGCAGTACTTC. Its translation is CASSHEGGVYEQYF.